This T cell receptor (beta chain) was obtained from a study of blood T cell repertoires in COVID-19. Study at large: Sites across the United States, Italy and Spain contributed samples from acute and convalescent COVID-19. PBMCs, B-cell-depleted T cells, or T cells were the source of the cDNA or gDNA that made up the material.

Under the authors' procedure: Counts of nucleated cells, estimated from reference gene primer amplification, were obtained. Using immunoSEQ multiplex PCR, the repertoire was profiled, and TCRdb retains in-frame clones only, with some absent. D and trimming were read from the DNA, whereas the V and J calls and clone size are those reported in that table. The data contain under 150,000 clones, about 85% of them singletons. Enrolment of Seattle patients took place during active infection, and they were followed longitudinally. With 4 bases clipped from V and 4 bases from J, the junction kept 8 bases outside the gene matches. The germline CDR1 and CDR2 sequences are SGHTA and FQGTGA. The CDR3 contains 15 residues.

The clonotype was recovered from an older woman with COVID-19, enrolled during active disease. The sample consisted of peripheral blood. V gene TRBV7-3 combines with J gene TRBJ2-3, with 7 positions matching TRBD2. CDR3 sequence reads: CASSSSGTMADTQYF. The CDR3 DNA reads TGTGCCAGCAGCTCTTCCGGGACTATGGCAGATACGCAGTATTTT.